This T cell receptor beta chain is from a study of T cell repertoires in cytomegalovirus infection. As for the study in general: Recently described HLA-C-restricted plus well-studied HLA-B-restricted CMV epitopes were used. Public signatures in TCR beta pointed to CMV infection and matching HLA type.

General observations from the study: Cumulative frequency of public TCR beta families picked out carriers of CMV plus the relevant HLA. Clonotype analysis showed dominance of the ex vivo response by HLA-C-restricted CMV-specific TCR beta clonotypes.

Turning to this clonotype: Its cognate antigen is unknown.

TCRdb re-analysed the reads in MiXCR, keeping a single row per CDR3 protein. Of about a million distinct CDR3 sequences listed, less than 35% were seen once; the top ten hold 11% to 15%. Trimming cost V 4 bases and J 8 bases, with 8 bases left between them. The CDR3 contains 11 residues. Looked up from germline, CDR1 is MNHNY and CDR2 is SVGAGI (reference sequence). The sequence was collected from a human donor in good health (CMV status not recorded). Some clones in this sample may be carry-over from other donors' samples. The input for sequencing was cultured CD8+ T cells from PBMCs, taken from culture after CMV antigen stimulation. This chain links TRBV6-6 with TRBJ1-1, with D unresolved. DNA of the CDR3: TGTGCCAGCAGTTTTCAGGAGGAAGCTTTCTTT. This gives the protein CASSFQEEAFF.